This T cell receptor (beta chain) was sequenced for a study of blood T cell repertoires in COVID-19. The overall study: COVID-19 samples, acute and convalescent, were from the United States, Italy and Spain. PBMCs, B-cell-depleted T cells, or T cells provided the cDNA or gDNA that made up the material.

TCRdb's table, derived via immunoSEQ multiplex PCR, lists solely in-frame clones and lacks some. This sample has 150,000 to 200,000 clones, with about nine tenths found just once. This clone was recorded once. Germline V lookup: CDR1 SGHRS, CDR2 YFSETQ. This CDR3 is 13 amino acids long. V was trimmed by 2 bases and J by 0 bases, leaving 5 bases between them. Sequenced: peripheral blood. The chain has TRBV5-1 and TRBJ1-1; D gene ambiguous. This TCR came from a woman aged 45-65 years with acute or convalescent COVID-19. The CDR3 loop reads CASSLRVNTEAFF. The CDR3 DNA reads TGCGCCAGCAGCTTAAGAGTGAACACTGAAGCTTTCTTT.